The entry below describes one T cell receptor beta chain. Its antigen is still unknown. No much larger clone exists at a distance of one base, and base qualities are not known. The CDR3 runs 17 amino acids, cysteine and phenylalanine included. The kept DNA is CDR3 alone, 51 bases in frame from the first base. Reading the germline V gene gives CDR1 SGHVS and CDR2 FQNEAQ. The V and J ends are trimmed by 1 base and 4 bases, leaving 17 bases between them. The sample originates from a study of shared clonotypes between healthy human individuals (TCRdb year 2020). The study in broad terms: The cohort included three men and a couple of women between 18 and 49 years of age. For each donor, three plates each were used for CD4 naive and CD4 memory, two plates were used for CD8 naive, and one plate was used for CD8 memory. To estimate repertoire size and how much clonotype sharing occurs between individuals, the study deeply sequenced the blood TCR repertoires of five or six healthy adults. To increase sequencing depth and limit assay-specific biases, TCR repertoire library preparation and sequencing were carried out by different laboratories using diverse techniques. Between about 0.9 and 9 billion PBMCs per donor were obtained by leukapheresis. The research as a whole found: Incomplete sequencing was indicated by rarefaction of sorted-subset datasets, despite the large sequencing depth. About 5% of naive CD4, more than 3% of naive CD8, approximately 2% of memory CD4, and 0.35% to 0.4% of memory CD8 clonotypes were shared across a handful of donors. Naive subsets generally had larger estimated clonotype richness than memory subsets. Sampling was restricted to blood, and TCR repertoires in tissue are likely to differ from TCR repertoires in blood. Clonotypes shared by all four sorted-subset donors showed higher generation probabilities than non-shared clonotypes. The genetic and exposure-history diversity represented was limited by the small number of donors. Based on pairwise subsampling, the degree of clonotype sharing among donors was expected to be affected by sequencing depth.

Healthy HIV-negative adults with no recently reported acute infections or vaccinations were included as donors. Every donor was a Caucasian adult residing in Nashville, Tennessee, USA. CD4+ T cells were enriched by magnetic negative selection; naive cells were then positively selected on CD45RA, and the negative fraction formed the memory subset. Blood was collected by leukapheresis, and PBMCs were isolated by Ficoll-Histopaque density gradient centrifugation and then cryopreserved in liquid nitrogen vapor phase. Analytical flow cytometry was used to check the purity and quantity of each magnetically sorted T cell population. Genomic DNA was isolated from every sorted fraction and measured by UV absorbance on a Nanodrop 2000c. TCR CDR3 regions were amplified from genomic DNA by multiplex PCR using the deep immunoSEQ assay. For each cell subset, the extracted genomic DNA was distributed evenly across all wells of several immunoSEQ 96-well plates, and each plate served as one replicate. Each replicate PCR for sorted subsets received 150 to 250 ng genomic DNA, equal to about 29,000 T cell genomes. Purified libraries were quantified with a Qubit 3.0 fluorometer, sized on a Bioanalyzer 2100, and re-quantified with the KAPA Library Quantification kit. Each immunoSEQ 96-well plate was sequenced on its own single-read 150-cycle Illumina NextSeq 550 flow cell. The paper's processing steps were these. Because the immunoSEQ output held only junctional sequences and lacked quality scores, the filtering could not match the filtering applied to full-length reads. To assign V/J genes and CDR3, sequences were annotated against IMGT germline references using PyIR, a Python wrapper for IgBLAST v1.9. Reads were removed for weak V/J assignments (E-value above 1e-6), missing CDR3, stop codons, out-of-frame junctions, or ambiguous translated residues. V3J clonotypes were defined by identical inferred V gene, J gene, and CDR3 amino acid sequence. The percentage overlap between two repertoires was calculated by dividing the number of shared unique clonotypes by the size of the smaller repertoire. Three approaches were used to assess repertoire richness: RTK rarefaction, the Chao1 estimator, and Recon v2.1 estimates of unobserved clonotypes. For all TCRbeta clonotypes obtained by the gDNA method from several donors, generation probabilities were computed with OLGA. TCRdb provides this immuneACCESS table in a form limited to in-frame rearrangements. Some clones are lacking; in checked studies, under half of them reflect an unresolved V gene, and why the rest are absent is not known. V, J and clone size reflect that table, while D and trimming were determined from the DNA. For this sample the table gives about 2.4 million clones, of which approximately 94% were detected only once. 0.35% to 0.45% of the sample lies in the top ten.

The rearranged chain carries TRBV7-8 and TRBJ1-5; the D segment could be TRBD1, given 5 matching bases. This TCR derives from a man aged 18 to 30 in good health. Some clones in this sample may be carry-over from other donors' samples. The sample comprised naive CD4+ T cells from PBMCs. This specimen's cell subset or site label, per the study, means: CD45RA+ positively selected. In nucleotide form, the sequence is TGTGCCAGCAGCTTAGTCTGGTCCAGGGAACTAAATCAGCCCCAGCATTTT. It codes for CASSLVWSRELNQPQHF.